The rows below give T cell receptor beta chains drawn from one sample of a study of shared clonotypes between healthy human individuals. Sequenced by immunoSEQ multiplex PCR; TCRdb stores in-frame clones only, minus some. The data show 2 million to 3 million clones, with 93% seen just once and approximately 0.37% held by the top ten. Input material: naive CD4+ T cells from PBMCs. Every receptor here comes from a man younger than 35 in good health. Some clones in this sample may be carry-over from other donors' samples. The CDR3 runs from the conserved cysteine through the conserved F or W. D genes are given only for firm matches. A row's size may be missing; if present it is once, few, many or a size class.

>TRBJ1-6|-|TRBV28|12|-
CASSLRNSPLHF
TGTGCCAGCAGTTTAAGGAATTCACCCCTCCACTTT
>TRBJ1-2|-|TRBV7-9|17|-
CASSLGSQPELNYGYTF
TGTGCCAGCAGCTTAGGTTCACAGCCTGAACTTAACTATGGCTACACCTTC
>TRBJ2-7|-|TRBV29-1|12|TRBD1
CSAGTGRYEQYF
TGCAGCGCTGGGACAGGGAGGTACGAGCAGTACTTC
>TRBJ2-7|-|TRBV28|19|TRBD1
CASSLRTGGGSSLPYEQYF
TGTGCCAGCAGTTTAAGGACAGGGGGCGGTTCATCTCTGCCCTACGAGCAGTACTTC
>TRBJ1-1|-|TRBV27|15|TRBD1
CASSLLGQGNTEAFF
TGTGCCAGCAGTTTATTGGGACAGGGGAACACTGAAGCTTTCTTT
>TRBJ1-1|-|TRBV7-7|13|-
CASSLDVNTEAFF
TGTGCCAGCAGCTTAGATGTGAACACTGAAGCTTTCTTT
>TRBJ2-7|-|TRBV27|15|-
CASSHSGDERYEQYF
TGTGCCAGCAGTCACTCGGGAGACGAAAGGTACGAGCAGTACTTC
>TRBJ2-2|-|TRBV5-4|16|TRBD1
CASSPNRGTNTGELFF
TGTGCCAGCAGCCCAAACAGGGGGACGAACACCGGGGAGCTGTTTTTT
>TRBJ2-4|-|TRBV2|12|-
CASSELDNIQYF
TGTGCCAGCAGTGAGTTGGACAACATTCAGTACTTC
>TRBJ2-3|-|TRBV4-2|16|-
CASSQVGNPSTDTQYF
TGTGCCAGCAGCCAAGTCGGGAACCCTAGCACAGATACGCAGTATTTT
>TRBJ1-1|-|TRBV10-1|16|-
CASSGGTAAGNTEAFF
TGCGCCAGCAGTGGGGGGACCGCTGCCGGGAACACTGAAGCTTTCTTT
>TRBJ2-1|-|TRBV7-2|13|-
CASSLSRDNEQFF
TGTGCCAGCAGCTTGTCCCGGGACAATGAGCAGTTCTTC
>TRBJ2-1|-|TRBV11-3|16|TRBD2
CASSLDSGLVGNEQFF
TGTGCCAGCAGCTTAGATAGTGGACTAGTGGGCAATGAGCAGTTCTTC
>TRBJ2-5|-|TRBV28|12|TRBD1
CAIGQGRETQYF
TGTGCCATAGGACAGGGGAGGGAGACCCAGTACTTC
>TRBJ2-7|once|TRBV6-5|15|TRBD2
CASSYSGGSGYEQYF
TGTGCCAGCAGTTACTCGGGCGGGAGTGGGTACGAGCAGTACTTC
>TRBJ2-3|-|TRBV28|16|TRBD1
CASRTYRGRVTDTQYF
TGTGCCAGCAGGACCTACAGGGGGCGCGTCACAGATACGCAGTATTTT
>TRBJ2-3|-|TRBV6-4|15|TRBD2
CASSDVLAGLDTQYF
TGTGCCAGCAGTGATGTACTAGCGGGATTAGATACGCAGTATTTT
>TRBJ2-1|-|TRBV5-4|16|TRBD2
CASSSGLAGKYNEQFF
TGTGCCAGCAGCTCGGGACTAGCGGGAAAATACAATGAGCAGTTCTTC
>TRBJ2-6|-|TRBV5-1|17|TRBD2
CASSSGLHSTGANVLTF
TGCGCCAGCAGCTCGGGACTACATAGCACTGGGGCCAACGTCCTGACTTTC
>TRBJ1-6|-|TRBV30|11|-
CAWSPDSTLHF
TGTGCCTGGAGTCCAGACAGCACCCTCCACTTT
>TRBJ2-5|-|TRBV9|14|-
CASSVQGVQETQYF
TGTGCCAGCAGCGTACAGGGAGTCCAAGAGACCCAGTACTTC
>TRBJ2-1|-|TRBV30|16|-
CAWSVSRTGSGGEQFF
TGTGCCTGGAGTGTATCGAGGACGGGATCAGGTGGTGAGCAGTTCTTC
>TRBJ1-3|-|TRBV7-9|16|-
CASSPGTAVSGNTIYF
TGTGCCAGCAGCCCTGGGACGGCCGTCTCTGGAAACACCATATATTTT
>TRBJ2-1|-|TRBV6-6|13|-
CAMGDSPDNEQFF
TGTGCCATGGGGGACTCCCCAGACAATGAGCAGTTCTTC
>TRBJ2-2|once|TRBV7-2|14|-
CASSIGLSPGELFF
TGTGCCAGCAGCATCGGACTATCTCCCGGGGAGCTGTTTTTT
>TRBJ2-1|-|TRBV5-4|18|-
CASSIGGWGKDGNHEQFF
TGTGCCAGCAGCATCGGGGGATGGGGCAAAGACGGGAACCATGAGCAGTTCTTC
>TRBJ2-7|-|TRBV5-4|14|TRBD1
CASSTGQGIYEQYF
TGTGCCAGCAGCACGGGACAGGGAATTTACGAGCAGTACTTC
>TRBJ1-5|-|TRBV30|15|TRBD1
CAWSDGTGGLQPQHF
TGTGCCTGGAGTGATGGGACAGGGGGTCTTCAGCCCCAGCATTTT
>TRBJ2-3|-|TRBV4-2|20|TRBD2
CASSPFTGLAGGRSTDTQYF
TGTGCCAGCAGCCCTTTTACGGGACTAGCGGGAGGGCGAAGCACAGATACGCAGTATTTT
>TRBJ1-5|-|TRBV6-5|15|TRBD1
CASSQGQGLHQPQHF
TGTGCCAGCAGTCAAGGACAGGGGTTACATCAGCCCCAGCATTTT
>TRBJ2-7|-|TRBV29-1|11|-
CSVVQSYEQYF
TGCAGCGTTGTTCAATCCTACGAGCAGTACTTC
>TRBJ2-7|-|TRBV4-1|14|-
CASSQGHLTWEQYF
TGCGCCAGCAGCCAAGGACATCTTACTTGGGAGCAGTACTTC
>TRBJ1-2|-|TRBV7-2|14|-
CASSQALWVYGYTF
TGTGCCAGCAGCCAAGCTTTATGGGTTTATGGCTACACCTTC
>TRBJ1-1|-|TRBV15|13|-
CATSRDRGSEAFF
TGTGCCACCAGCAGAGATCGGGGATCTGAAGCTTTCTTT
>TRBJ1-5|-|TRBV28|12|-
CASGPPDRPQHF
TGTGCCAGCGGGCCCCCGGATCGGCCCCAGCATTTT
>TRBJ1-5|few|TRBV19|15|-
CASSLAKRSNQPQHF
TGTGCCAGTAGTCTGGCCAAAAGGAGCAATCAGCCCCAGCATTTT
>TRBJ2-5|-|TRBV19|14|-
CASSTGLGGETQYF
TGTGCCAGTAGTACAGGGTTGGGAGGAGAGACCCAGTACTTC
>TRBJ1-1|-|TRBV2|16|TRBD1
CASSFGGQGEYTEAFF
TGTGCCAGCAGTTTCGGGGGACAGGGGGAGTACACTGAAGCTTTCTTT
>TRBJ2-5|-|TRBV27|13|-
CASRRKLEETQYF
TGTGCCAGCCGACGCAAGCTAGAGGAGACCCAGTACTTC
>TRBJ2-7|-|TRBV7-2|20|TRBD2
CASSLASGLAGGPGLLEQYF
TGTGCCAGCAGCTTAGCGTCAGGACTAGCGGGAGGGCCAGGGCTACTCGAGCAGTACTTC
>TRBJ2-3|once|TRBV7-9|16|TRBD2
CASSLGVAGGTDTQYF
TGTGCCAGCAGCTTAGGTGTAGCGGGAGGAACAGATACGCAGTATTTT
>TRBJ2-1|once|TRBV19|20|TRBD2
CASSSQTSGRAYGSYNEQFF
TGTGCCAGTAGTTCCCAGACTAGCGGGAGGGCCTATGGCTCCTACAATGAGCAGTTCTTC
>TRBJ1-2|-|TRBV27|15|TRBD1
CASSFLGGAVDGYTF
TGTGCCAGCAGTTTCTTAGGGGGCGCGGTAGATGGCTACACCTTC
>TRBJ2-7|-|TRBV5-4|13|-
CASSRDIGAEQYF
TGTGCCAGCAGCCGTGACATCGGGGCCGAGCAGTACTTC
>TRBJ1-1|few|TRBV10-3|13|-
CAIPGEMFAEAFF
TGTGCCATCCCCGGGGAGATGTTCGCTGAAGCTTTCTTT
>TRBJ2-7|-|TRBV4-1|14|-
CASSQDAGFDEQYF
TGCGCCAGCAGCCAAGATGCGGGGTTCGACGAGCAGTACTTC
>TRBJ1-2|-|TRBV5-1|13|-
CASRPRTVDGYTF
TGCGCCAGCAGACCCCGGACGGTAGATGGCTACACCTTC
>TRBJ2-5|-|TRBV30|14|-
CACRYPDQSRTQYF
TGTGCCTGCCGCTACCCCGACCAGTCGCGGACCCAGTACTTC
>TRBJ2-7|once|TRBV5-1|14|-
CASSLVPDSYEQYF
TGCGCCAGCAGCTTGGTACCAGACTCCTACGAGCAGTACTTC
>TRBJ1-3|-|TRBV28|15|-
CASSEQVQAGNTIYF
TGTGCCAGCAGTGAACAGGTGCAGGCTGGAAACACCATATATTTT
>TRBJ1-4|once|TRBV6-1|14|TRBD1
CASSARGQDEKLFF
TGTGCCAGCAGTGCCAGGGGGCAAGATGAAAAACTGTTTTTT
>TRBJ1-4|-|TRBV6-5|16|-
CASSSQPTSTNEKLFF
TGTGCCAGCAGTTCCCAACCGACAAGCACTAATGAAAAACTGTTTTTT
>TRBJ2-3|-|TRBV9|13|TRBD1
CASSPRGLDTQYF
TGTGCCAGCAGTCCCAGGGGGCTGGATACGCAGTATTTT
>TRBJ2-7|-|TRBV25-1|13|-
CASSDHYLGEQYF
TGTGCCAGCAGTGATCATTACCTCGGCGAGCAGTACTTC
>TRBJ2-1|-|TRBV5-6|16|TRBD2
CASSLAGGRRVNEQFF
TGTGCCAGCAGCTTGGCCGGCGGGAGGAGAGTCAATGAGCAGTTCTTC
>TRBJ2-4|-|TRBV5-1|15|-
CASSPGQSAKNIQYF
TGCGCCAGCAGCCCCGGGCAGTCAGCCAAAAACATTCAGTACTTC
>TRBJ1-3|once|TRBV5-5|12|-
CASSLQGNTIYF
TGTGCCAGCAGCTTGCAAGGAAACACCATATATTTT
>TRBJ2-7|-|TRBV7-8|14|-
CASSSERASYEQYF
TGTGCCAGCAGCTCAGAGCGGGCTTCCTACGAGCAGTACTTC
>TRBJ2-5|-|TRBV7-9|15|-
CASSLPYDERETQYF
TGTGCCAGCAGCCTACCCTACGACGAGCGGGAGACCCAGTACTTC
>TRBJ2-7|-|TRBV5-4|12|-
CASSLGGYEQYF
TGTGCCAGCAGCTTAGGGGGCTACGAGCAGTACTTC